Reported below is one TCR beta chain. Assignments of participants to cohorts depended upon their own reported clinical history. The data were taken from a study of blood T cell repertoires in COVID-19. Study-level information: T cells, B-cell-depleted T cells, or PBMCs supplied cDNA or gDNA.

Under the authors' procedure: Amplification from reference gene primers served as the basis for estimated nucleated cell counts. Here immunoSEQ multiplex PCR was the method, and the copy in TCRdb shows in-frame clones only, minus some. That table supplies the V and J calls and clone size; D and trimming were determined from the DNA. The table has about 180,000 clones, roughly 84% seen once; the top ten hold around 15%. The source of this sequence is a man aged 45-65 years who had recovered from COVID-19. The specimen sequenced was PBMCs or T cells enriched from blood (not recorded which).

CDR3 sequence (DNA): TGTGCTAGTGGTACCGGGACTAGCGGGGGTGTAGATACGCAGTATTTT. This encodes CASGTGTSGGVDTQYF. The rearrangement links TRBV12-5 to TRBJ2-3; 14 positions agree with TRBD2. The CDR3 contains 16 residues. The V and J ends lost 5 bases and 5 bases, in that order; junction bases with no gene match: 6. Germline CDR1 and CDR2: LGHNT and FRNRAP.